This entry is about one T cell receptor beta chain. The antigen is not known. Trimming at V came to 0 bases and at J to 3 bases, leaving 11 bases not matched to a gene. There are 17 residues in the CDR3. Germline CDR1 and CDR2: SGHRS and YFSETQ. This table comes from immunoSEQ multiplex PCR, and its TCRdb copy is limited to in-frame clones, with some not included. Counted here are 82,000 or so clones, approximately 85% occurring once; the ten biggest clones make up roughly 2.5%. This sample is part of a study of OX40 agonist ivuxolimab in advanced cancers. Turning to the study itself: Every 2 weeks, ivuxolimab was infused into the patients intravenously at between 0.01 and 10 mg/kg.

Study-level results: It was also the case that some nonresponders had low normalized T-cell clonal expansion.

The J gene is TRBJ1-1, the V gene TRBV5-1; TRBD1 aligns across 7 bases. The sample was CD4+ or CD8+ T cells sorted from blood, taken in a trial of the OX40 agonist ivuxolimab. The source of this sequence is an adult with an advanced solid tumor such as melanoma, head and neck, liver or kidney cancer. The CDR3 region has the DNA TGCGCCAGCAGCTTGGGGAGGGGGACAGAGAGATACACTGAAGCTTTCTTT. Residues: CASSLGRGTERYTEAFF. The full variable domain, in which reference TRBV5-1 and TRBJ1-1 provide the parts outside the CDR3, is KAGVTQTPRYLIKTRGQQVTLSCSPISGHRSVSWYQQTPGQGLQFLFEYFSETQRNKGNFPGRFSGRQFSNSRSEMNVSTLELGDSALYLCASSLGRGTERYTEAFFGQGTRLTVV.